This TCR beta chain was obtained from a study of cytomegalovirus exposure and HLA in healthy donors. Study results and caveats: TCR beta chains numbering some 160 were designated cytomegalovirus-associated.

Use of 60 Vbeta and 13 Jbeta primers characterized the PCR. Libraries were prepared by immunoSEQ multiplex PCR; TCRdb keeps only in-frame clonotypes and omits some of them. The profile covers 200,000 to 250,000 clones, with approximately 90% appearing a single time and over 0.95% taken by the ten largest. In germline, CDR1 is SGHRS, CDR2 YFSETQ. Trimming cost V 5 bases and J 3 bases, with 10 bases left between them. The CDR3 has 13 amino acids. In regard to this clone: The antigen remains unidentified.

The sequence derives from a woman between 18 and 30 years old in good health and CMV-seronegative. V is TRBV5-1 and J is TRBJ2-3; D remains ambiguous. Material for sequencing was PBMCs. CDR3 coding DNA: TGCGCCAGCAGTTCTTACTCAACAGATACGCAGTATTTT. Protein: CASSSYSTDTQYF.